This T cell receptor beta chain was sequenced during a study of CD8+CD57+ T cells in acquired aplastic anemia. Study conclusions and caveats: When set against total CD4+ and CD8+ pools, CD8+CD57+ cells in patients had lower diversity.

By flow cytometry, patients selected for sequencing had shown an expansion of CD8+CD57+ cells. Sequencing also captured CD8+CD57+ effector memory cells from about 15% of the 12 patients. Therapy had not been given to patients before blood sampling. On this clonotype: Its antigen is not identified.

TCR beta VDJ combinations and CDR3 sequences were profiled from genomic DNA. TCRdb fed the reads into MiXCR, producing one record per CDR3 protein. The table lists about 16,000 distinct CDR3 sequences, more than 30% of them singletons, with 80% to 90% in the top ten. The length of the CDR3 is 15 residues. The V segment lost 5 bases and the J segment 2 bases; nucleotides outside the gene matches: 3. The chain employs TRBV12-3 or TRBV12-4 and TRBJ2-7, with TRBD2 identical over 13 bases. The TCR comes from a human donor with aplastic anemia. The sequenced sample was CD8+CD57+ T cells sorted from PBMCs. Subset indicated: bead-enriched CD8+CD57+ effector memory T cells from SAA patients. CDR3 sequence (DNA): TGTGCCAGCAGTACCGGGACTAGCGGGACCTACGAGCAGTACTTC. Residues: CASSTGTSGTYEQYF.